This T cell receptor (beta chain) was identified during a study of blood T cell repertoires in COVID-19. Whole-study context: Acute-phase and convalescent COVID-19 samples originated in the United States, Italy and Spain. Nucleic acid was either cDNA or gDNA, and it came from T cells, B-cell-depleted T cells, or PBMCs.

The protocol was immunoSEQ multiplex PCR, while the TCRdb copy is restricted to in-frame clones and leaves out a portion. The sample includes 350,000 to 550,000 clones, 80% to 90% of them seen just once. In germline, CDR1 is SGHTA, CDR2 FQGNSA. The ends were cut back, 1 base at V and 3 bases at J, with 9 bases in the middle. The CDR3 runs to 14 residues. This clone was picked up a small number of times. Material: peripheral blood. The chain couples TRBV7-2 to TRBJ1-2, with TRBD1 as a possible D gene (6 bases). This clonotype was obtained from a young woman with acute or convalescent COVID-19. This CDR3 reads CASSLGGLDYGYTF. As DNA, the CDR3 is TGTGCCAGCAGCTTAGGGGGGCTGGACTATGGCTACACCTTC.